These 31 T cell receptor beta chains share one sample of origin, sequenced in a study of blood T cells in healthy people across ages. Alongside a J-beta primer mix, a sample-barcoded 5' primer served in a second PCR lasting roughly 6 to 12 cycles. From the 5' RACE reads, TCRdb called clonotypes with MiXCR, one entry per CDR3 protein. Of around 1,900,000 distinct CDR3 sequences in the sample, approximately 40% were seen once. Sequenced input: blood. The receptors were sampled from a human donor in good health.

The chain couples TRBV28 to TRBJ1-2; perhaps TRBD1 as D (5 bases). Germline CDR1 and CDR2: MDHEN and SYDVKM. The CDR3 is 14 amino acids. V lost 5 bases to trimming and J lost 6 bases, with 16 bases between them. The CDR3 sequence is CASSLYLGTHGYTF. CDR3 bases: TGTGCCAGCAGTCTTTATCTGGGGACGCATGGCTACACCTTC.

This clonotype was counted at least ten times. V is TRBV7-9 and J is TRBJ2-6; 7 bases are shared with TRBD1. V shed 2 bases and J 4 bases; nucleotides not matched to a gene: 14. The CDR3 is made up of 19 amino acids. Germline lookup yields CDR1 SEHNR and CDR2 FQNEAQ (reference sequence). The CDR3 loop is CASSLKIDREKAGANVLTF. CDR3 bases: TGTGCCAGCAGCTTAAAAATAGACAGGGAGAAGGCCGGGGCCAACGTCCTGACTTTC.

With regard to this clonotype: The junction does not match germline at one end; this may be a read error. The chain carries TRBV7-9 and TRBJ2-5, with 9 positions matching TRBD2. This CDR3 contains 16 residues. The germline CDR1 and CDR2 sequences are SEHNR and FQNEAQ (reference sequence). CDR3 loop: CAGSLGLAGSQETQYF. CDR3 DNA: TGTGCCGGCAGCTTAGGCCTAGCGGGGTCCCAAGAGACCCAGTACTTC. Variable domain in full (rest from reference TRBV7-9 and TRBJ2-5): DTGVSQNPRHKITKRGQNVTFRCDPISEHNRLYWYRQTLGQGPEFLTYFQNEAQLEKSRLLSDRFSAERPKGSFSTLEIQRTEQGDSAMYLCAGSLGLAGSQETQYFGPGTRLLVL.

There are a few counts of this clonotype. V is TRBV6-1 and J is TRBJ2-1; 7 bases fit TRBD2. This CDR3 is 12 amino acids long. Germline V gene sequence: CDR1 MNHNS, CDR2 SASEGT. The junction had 1 base not matched to a gene; V was cut back by 6 bases and J by 5 bases. The DNA of the CDR3 is TGTGCCAGCAGGGGGGGGAACAATGAGCAGTTCTTC. It translates to CASRGGNNEQFF.

The count of this clonotype is one. V usage is TRBV5-1 and J usage is TRBJ2-1; no clear D. V lost 0 bases and J 5 bases, leaving 15 bases between the germline ends. Germline V gene lookup returns CDR1 SGHRS and CDR2 YFSETQ. The CDR3 spans 16 residues. The CDR3 coding sequence is TGCGCCAGCAGCTTGGACCCAGATGGGTCCCACAATGAGCAGTTCTTC. This encodes CASSLDPDGSHNEQFF.

The chain recombines TRBV7-9 with TRBJ1-2; D remains unclear. The CDR3 runs to 11 residues. CDR1 and CDR2 from the germline V gene are SEHNR and FQNEAQ (reference sequence). The germline V and J ends were trimmed by 5 bases and 6 bases, with 7 bases remaining between them. The CDR3: CASSPLDGYTF. Here the CDR3 DNA reads TGTGCCAGCAGCCCCCTGGATGGCTACACCTTC.

This clonotype occurred once. This CDR3 is CASSFGIYGEQYF. The DNA of the CDR3 is TGTGCCAGCAGCTTTGGAATTTATGGCGAGCAGTACTTC. The rearrangement joins TRBV5-6 to TRBJ2-7; no clear D. V gave up 2 bases and J gave up 6 bases, with 12 bases separating them. Germline CDR1 SGHDT, CDR2 YYEEEE. The length of the CDR3 is 13 residues.

J is TRBJ1-2 and V is TRBV11-2; D gene uncertain. This CDR3 comprises 15 residues. The germline CDR1 and CDR2 sequences are SGHAT and FQNNGV. V lost 2 bases and J lost 0, with 10 bases in between. Here the CDR3 reads CASSLWSSSNYGYTF. The CDR3 DNA is TGTGCCAGCAGCTTATGGAGCAGTTCTAACTATGGCTACACCTTC.

The rearrangement uses TRBV10-3 and TRBJ1-5, with D unresolved. V lost 0 bases and J 2 bases, leaving 11 bases between the germline ends. The CDR3 is 16 residues long. Germline lookup yields CDR1 ENHRY and CDR2 SYGVKD. This CDR3 reads CAISESSGRGNQPQHF. The CDR3 coding sequence is TGTGCCATCAGTGAGTCGTCGGGGAGAGGCAATCAGCCCCAGCATTTT.

The rearrangement links TRBV10-3 to TRBJ2-7; 8 bases are shared with TRBD2. CDR3 length: 15 amino acids. Germline loops: CDR1 ENHRY, CDR2 SYGVKD. The junction had 9 bases not matched to a gene; V was cut back by 3 bases and J by 5 bases. CDR3 nucleotide sequence: TGTGCCATCAGTGATAGCGGGGACCCTAAGGACGAGCAGTACTTC. It codes for CAISDSGDPKDEQYF.

V and J are TRBV29-1 and TRBJ2-1, with unresolved D. This CDR3 contains 13 residues. Looked up from germline, CDR1 is SQVTM and CDR2 is ANQGSEA. V gave up 4 bases and J gave up 9 bases, with 16 bases separating them. The CDR3 nucleotides read TGCAGCGTTGCCGTTGAAGGGCTCGTTGAGCAGTTCTTC. This gives the protein CSVAVEGLVEQFF.

The chain uses TRBV20-1 and TRBJ2-7, with a weak D call TRBD1 (7 bases). Germline-derived CDR1 and CDR2 are DFQATT and SNEGSKA (reference sequence). Trimming removed 5 bases at V and 0 bases at J, with 17 bases between. The CDR3 is 15 residues long. CDR3 nucleotides: TGCAGTGCTCTCCCTTCAGGGGGGCCCTCCTACGAGCAGTACTTC. Its translation: CSALPSGGPSYEQYF.

The J gene is TRBJ2-5, the V gene TRBV7-2; 12 nucleotides line up with TRBD2. CDR1 and CDR2 (germline): SGHTA, FQGNSA. Losses at the gene ends were 3 bases for V and 5 bases for J; bases not matched to a gene: 4. The CDR3 loop spans 15 amino acids. Here the CDR3 reads CASSFQGLAGETQYF. The CDR3 DNA reads as TGTGCCAGCAGCTTCCAGGGACTAGCGGGCGAGACCCAGTACTTC.

The V call is TRBV27, the J call TRBJ1-1; D unresolved. Germline loops: CDR1 MNHEY, CDR2 SMNVEV (reference sequence). Between the trimmed V and J ends, which lost 6 bases and 7 bases, there was a span of 15 bases. The CDR3 sequence is 13 residues long. The CDR3 region is CASSPLGMIEAFF. CDR3 bases: TGTGCCAGCAGCCCCTTGGGTATGATTGAAGCTTTCTTT.

This rearrangement joins TRBV7-2 to TRBJ2-5; perhaps TRBD1 as D (6 bases). V lost 5 bases, J lost 2 bases, and 12 bases lay in between. CDR1 and CDR2 (germline): SGHTA, FQGNSA. The CDR3 is made up of 14 amino acids. The CDR3 DNA is TGTGCCAGCAGCGCGGACAGCTTTCAAGAGACCCAGTACTTC. Its translation: CASSADSFQETQYF.

This chain uses TRBV27 with TRBJ2-7; 8 bases are a match to TRBD1. With 4 bases clipped from V and 0 bases from J, the junction kept 8 bases outside the gene matches. Germline CDR1 and CDR2: MNHEY and SMNVEV (reference sequence). The CDR3 extends over 16 amino acids. CDR3 in amino acids: CASSSRQGKSSYEQYF. The CDR3 region has the DNA TGTGCCAGCAGTTCCCGACAGGGGAAAAGCTCCTACGAGCAGTACTTC.

This rearrangement joins TRBV5-1 to TRBJ2-7, with 10 bases fitting TRBD2. CDR1 is SGHRS and CDR2 is YFSETQ in the germline V gene. The CDR3 sequence is 18 residues long. Losses at the gene ends were 1 base for V and 7 bases for J; bases not matched to a gene: 17. CDR3 in amino acids: CASSLTAGGILGYNEQYF. CDR3 sequence (DNA): TGCGCCAGCAGCTTGACAGCGGGGGGGATTTTAGGCTACAATGAGCAGTACTTC.

The chain employs TRBV12-3 or TRBV12-4 and TRBJ1-2; D gene ambiguous. This CDR3 contains 15 residues. V lost 5 bases and J 0 bases, leaving 13 bases between the germline ends. CDR3 in DNA: TGTGCCAGCAGTCCGCCTGGGCAGCCTAACTATGGCTACACCTTC. This translates into CASSPPGQPNYGYTF.

The genes are TRBV29-1 and TRBJ2-3, with 7 nucleotides matching TRBD2. The germline V gene encodes CDR1 SQVTM and CDR2 ANQGSEA. The CDR3 loop spans 10 amino acids. With 8 bases clipped from V and 6 bases from J, the junction kept 2 bases outside the gene matches. The CDR3 DNA follows: TGCAGCTCCGGGGGGGATACGCAGTATTTT. It codes for CSSGGDTQYF.

In its sample, this clonotype was seen once. This chain connects TRBV30 to TRBJ1-2; possible D gene TRBD1, 6 bases. Trimming pared 2 bases from V and 4 bases from J, leaving 17 bases between. CDR1 is GTSNPN and CDR2 is SVGIG in the germline V gene (reference sequence). CDR3 length equals 15 residues. The CDR3 DNA reads TGTGCCTGGAGTACCCGGACAGCGCTTTTCTATGGCTACACCTTC. Its translation is CAWSTRTALFYGYTF.

The chain uses TRBV24-1 and TRBJ2-3; TRBD2 matches at 7 bases. The CDR3 runs 19 residues. Germline CDR1 KGHDR, CDR2 SFDVKD. With 7 bases clipped from V and 0 bases from J, the junction kept 18 bases outside the gene matches. CDR3 in amino acids: CATSGVAKSAGFSTDTQYF. CDR3 DNA sequence: TGTGCCACCAGCGGGGTCGCGAAGTCAGCGGGGTTTAGCACAGATACGCAGTATTTT.

There are a few counts of this clonotype. J is TRBJ2-1 and V is TRBV2; TRBD2 aligns across 10 bases. CDR1 and CDR2 from the germline V gene are SNHLY and FYNNEI. The V gene end was trimmed by 4 bases and the J gene end by 0 bases; junction bases not matched to a gene: 3. This CDR3 has 16 amino acids. In DNA, the CDR3 is TGTGCCAGCAGTGGGGTAGCGGGGGGCTCCTACAATGAGCAGTTCTTC. Amino acid sequence: CASSGVAGGSYNEQFF.

V usage is TRBV24-1 and J usage is TRBJ2-1, with D tentatively TRBD2 (6 bases). The V gene lost 7 bases and the J gene lost 1 base, with 22 bases spanning the gap. The CDR3 covers 18 residues. From germline, CDR1 is KGHDR and CDR2 SFDVKD. CDR3 sequence (DNA): TGTGCCACCAGACCTACGGGACTCAAAGACGGGTCCTACAATGAGCAGTTCTTC. Protein product: CATRPTGLKDGSYNEQFF.

This clonotype appeared a few times. The V call is TRBV6-6, the J call TRBJ2-1; TRBD2 matches at 9 bases. The CDR3 extends over 16 amino acids. Per the germline V gene, CDR1 is MNHNY and CDR2 is SVGAGI (reference sequence). Trimming at V came to 5 bases and at J to 7 bases, leaving 12 bases not matched to a gene. The CDR3 DNA is TGTGCCAGCAGTGCCTGGGGGCGGGGGGGCCTTAATGAGCAGTTCTTC. It is translated as CASSAWGRGGLNEQFF.

The chain couples TRBV5-1 to TRBJ2-3; 8 bases map to TRBD2. V shed 10 bases and J 3 bases; nucleotides not matched to a gene: 13. Germline lookup yields CDR1 SGHRS and CDR2 YFSETQ. The CDR3 covers 15 residues. The CDR3 DNA sequence: TGCGCCGGCCGCGGACTAGCCGGAGGAACAGATACGCAGTATTTT. Translating gives CAGRGLAGGTDTQYF.

V is TRBV20-1 and J is TRBJ2-7; either TRBD1 or TRBD2 may supply D (5 bases each). The CDR3 totals 14 residues. The germline V gene has CDR1 DFQATT and CDR2 SNEGSKA (reference sequence). V was shortened by 3 bases and J by 0 bases, with 12 bases between the two germline ends. CDR3 amino acids: CSASGTANSYEQYF. The CDR3, as DNA: TGCAGTGCTAGCGGGACGGCGAACTCCTACGAGCAGTACTTC.

The V call is TRBV7-9, the J call TRBJ1-2; D not resolved. The CDR3 consists of 14 residues. Per the germline V gene, CDR1 is SEHNR and CDR2 is FQNEAQ (reference sequence). Trimming took off 4 bases at V and 4 bases at J, with 13 bases between the two ends. CDR3 residues: CASSSNFMSYGYTF. The CDR3 region has the DNA TGTGCCAGCAGCTCAAACTTTATGTCCTATGGCTACACCTTC. Full variable domain (remainder filled in from reference TRBV7-9 and TRBJ1-2): DTGVSQNPRHKITKRGQNVTFRCDPISEHNRLYWYRQTLGQGPEFLTYFQNEAQLEKSRLLSDRFSAERPKGSFSTLEIQRTEQGDSAMYLCASSSNFMSYGYTFGSGTRLTVV.

This clonotype is a singleton in its sample. V is TRBV3-1 and J is TRBJ2-3; the match to TRBD2 covers 7 bases. The CDR3 loop spans 15 amino acids. Germline CDR1 and CDR2: LGHDT and YNNKEL (reference sequence). Trimming took 7 bases from V and 4 from J; bases not matched to a gene: 11. The CDR3 sequence is CASTPGWGGADTQYF. The CDR3 DNA reads TGTGCCAGCACCCCGGGATGGGGGGGAGCAGATACGCAGTATTTT.

This clonotype was detected only a few times. The CDR3 DNA follows: TGCGCCAGCAGCTTGGCGGCGGGGGCGGGCAATGAGCAGTTCTTC. It is translated as CASSLAAGAGNEQFF. V usage is TRBV5-1 and J usage is TRBJ2-1, with a weak D call TRBD2 (7 bases). The CDR3 loop spans 15 amino acids. Trimming cost V 0 bases and J 6 bases, with 13 bases left between them. Germline values: CDR1 SGHRS, CDR2 YFSETQ.

The table lists this clonotype with a few counts. The chain carries TRBV12-3 or TRBV12-4 and TRBJ2-7; 8 bases match TRBD1. Trimming took 9 bases from V and 0 from J; bases not matched to a gene: 10. There are 15 residues in the CDR3. CDR3: CASSYIQGASYEQYF. The CDR3 DNA reads as TGTGCCAGTAGCTACATCCAGGGGGCCTCCTACGAGCAGTACTTC.

This clonotype was counted between two and nine times. The CDR3 nucleotides read TGCAGCGTAGACCCGAAAATGAACACTGAAGCTTTCTTT. Amino acids: CSVDPKMNTEAFF. This sequence joins TRBV29-1 and TRBJ1-1; D remains ambiguous. V was pared by 6 bases and J by 0 bases, with 11 bases between. The CDR3 covers 13 residues. Germline values: CDR1 SQVTM, CDR2 ANQGSEA.